These 14 T cell receptor beta chains were sequenced from one sample in a study of T cell responses to AZD1222 COVID-19 vaccine. Profiling relied on immunoSEQ multiplex PCR, and the TCRdb table lists in-frame clones only, not all of them. The sample comprises 70,000 to 100,000 clones, 70% to 90% of which are singletons, and around 3.7% rests with the top ten. The specimen was peripheral blood, collected 28 days after the second AZD1222 dose. These receptors were obtained from an adult who received the AZD1222 COVID-19 vaccine.

The genes are TRBV19 and TRBJ1-5; 9 positions match TRBD1. The CDR3 loop spans 16 amino acids. Per germline, CDR1 LNHDA and CDR2 SQIVND (reference sequence). Trimming at V came to 6 bases and at J to 7 bases, leaving 13 bases not matched to a gene. The CDR3 spells CASSPGQGGRRQPQHF. CDR3 DNA sequence: TGTGCCAGTAGCCCGGGACAGGGAGGCCGCCGGCAGCCCCAGCATTTT.

V and J are TRBV10-3 and TRBJ1-5; unclear D gene. Germline V lookup: CDR1 ENHRY, CDR2 SYGVKD. Trimming removed 3 bases at V and 5 bases at J, with 11 bases between. This CDR3 is 14 amino acids long. The CDR3 protein is CAISEATVDQPQHF. The CDR3 nucleotides are TGTGCCATCAGTGAAGCAACCGTTGATCAGCCCCAGCATTTT.

This clone was seen more than once but under ten times. The chain employs TRBV5-1 and TRBJ2-7, with D possibly matching TRBD1 (5 bases). Trimming removed 4 bases from V and 1 base from J, with 9 bases in between. Germline CDR1 SGHRS, CDR2 YFSETQ. The CDR3 runs to 13 residues. CDR3 nucleotide sequence: TGCGCCAGCAGCCTACGACAGTCCTACGAGCAGTACTTC. As protein: CASSLRQSYEQYF. The entire variable domain, with the rest obtained from reference TRBV5-1 and TRBJ2-7, is as follows: KAGVTQTPRYLIKTRGQQVTLSCSPISGHRSVSWYQQTPGQGLQFLFEYFSETQRNKGNFPGRFSGRQFSNSRSEMNVSTLELGDSALYLCASSLRQSYEQYFGPGTRLTVT.

The gene calls are TRBV19 and TRBJ1-4, with D hard to call. Trimming took off 4 bases at V and 0 bases at J, with 6 bases between the two ends. The CDR3 has 14 amino acids. The germline CDR1 and CDR2 sequences are LNHDA and SQIVND (reference sequence). In nucleotides, the CDR3 is TGTGCCAGTAGTAGCATTGCAACTAATGAAAAACTGTTTTTT. Translation: CASSSIATNEKLFF.

This clone has only one observation. This chain links TRBV14 with TRBJ1-1; 7 nucleotides line up with TRBD1. The CDR3 is 14 residues long. CDR1 and CDR2 from the germline V gene are SGHDN and FVKESK. Trimming removed 4 bases from V and 3 bases from J; junction bases left unmatched: 5. The CDR3 DNA sequence: TGTGCCAGCAGCCCTTTAGGGGGCTACACTGAAGCTTTCTTT. Translation: CASSPLGGYTEAFF.

The chain employs TRBV18 and TRBJ1-5, with TRBD1 matching 10 bases. CDR3 length: 16 amino acids. J lost 5 bases, V lost 5 bases, and 9 bases had no gene match. CDR1 and CDR2 (germline): KGHSH, LQKENI. The CDR3: CASSYRDRGLDQPQHF. The CDR3 DNA reads as TGTGCCAGCTCATATCGGGACAGGGGATTGGATCAGCCCCAGCATTTT.

The chain joins TRBV11-2 to TRBJ1-2, with 7 bases fitting TRBD1. There are 15 residues in the CDR3. Trimming took 1 base from V and 4 from J; bases not matched to a gene: 6. Germline assignment: CDR1 SGHAT and CDR2 FQNNGV. Here the CDR3 DNA reads TGTGCCAGCAGCTTAGGGGGGGGACAGCCCTATGGCTACACCTTC. Translated: CASSLGGGQPYGYTF.

The rearrangement joins TRBV6-1 to TRBJ2-6; unclear D gene. The CDR3 is 17 amino acids. Trimming pared 4 bases from V and 0 bases from J, leaving 13 bases between. The germline CDR1 and CDR2 sequences are MNHNS and SASEGT. CDR3 residues: CASSVAGMTSGANVLTF. The CDR3 region has the DNA TGTGCCAGCAGTGTAGCAGGAATGACCTCTGGGGCCAACGTCCTGACTTTC.

The CDR3 sequence is CASSDSFSGNTIYF. Here the CDR3 DNA reads TGTGCCAGCAGTGATTCGTTCTCTGGAAACACCATATATTTT. This chain connects TRBV2 to TRBJ1-3; D call uncertain. V shed 3 bases and J shed 0 bases, with 6 bases lying between them. CDR1 is SNHLY, CDR2 FYNNEI, per germline. CDR3 length: 14 amino acids.

The chain links TRBV7-9 to TRBJ1-1; D remains ambiguous. Trimming pared 0 bases from V and 8 bases from J, leaving 7 bases between. CDR3 size: 12 residues. The germline V gene has CDR1 SEHNR and CDR2 FQNEAQ (reference sequence). The CDR3 sequence is CASSLARNEAFF. The CDR3 region has the DNA TGTGCCAGCAGCTTAGCCCGGAACGAAGCTTTCTTT.

The chain recombines TRBV30 with TRBJ1-1; D is perhaps TRBD1 (5 bases). The germline V and J ends were trimmed by 0 bases and 11 bases, with 16 bases remaining between them. The CDR3 runs 13 residues. CDR1 is GTSNPN and CDR2 is SVGIG in the germline V gene (reference sequence). This chain's CDR3 is CAWSVRGDLGAFF. CDR3 nucleotide sequence: TGTGCCTGGAGTGTACGAGGGGACCTGGGTGCTTTCTTT.

This clone was detected only once. This rearrangement joins TRBV6-6 to TRBJ2-3, with 8 bases matching TRBD1. CDR1 and CDR2 from the germline V gene are MNHNY and SVGAGI (reference sequence). This CDR3 contains 15 residues. V shed 7 bases and J 0 bases; nucleotides not matched to a gene: 6. In nucleotides, the CDR3 is TGTGCCAGCAATGACAGGGGCCGAAGCACAGATACGCAGTATTTT. Protein product: CASNDRGRSTDTQYF.

A remark on this clone: Other DNA variants within this sample encode the same CDR3. J is TRBJ1-6 and V is TRBV5-1, with D maybe TRBD1 (5 bases). Germline V gives CDR1 SGHRS, CDR2 YFSETQ. Trimming removed 5 bases at V and 5 bases at J, with 11 bases between. The CDR3 has 14 residues. The CDR3 loop reads CASSRDGNNSPLHF. The CDR3 DNA sequence: TGCGCCAGCAGTCGGGACGGAAATAATTCACCCCTCCACTTT.

CDR3 DNA: TGTGCCAGCAGTTACTCGGCAGGCTTCTATGGCTACACCTTC. This encodes CASSYSAGFYGYTF. The chain links TRBV6-5 to TRBJ1-2; the D is unclear. CDR1 and CDR2 from the germline V gene are MNHEY and SVGAGI. Trimming shortened V by 0 bases and J by 4 bases, and 9 bases separated the two germline ends. This CDR3 is 14 amino acids long.